This T cell receptor beta chain was recovered during a study of blood T cells in healthy people across ages. Study-level results: Naive CD4+ cells and diversity were both higher in long-lived donors than in aged donors.

A second roughly 6 to 11 cycle PCR used barcoded and J-beta primers. Sequencing of every sample gave 2.5 million or more CDR3-containing paired-end reads. TCRdb reprocessed the 5' RACE reads with MiXCR, giving one entry per CDR3 protein. Among approximately 400,000 distinct CDR3 sequences listed, 52% were seen once. Germline assignment: CDR1 MDHEN and CDR2 SYDVKM. V lost 4 bases, J lost 5 bases, and 6 bases stayed unmatched. The CDR3 has 15 amino acids. This clonotype has ten or more counts. The antigen is unknown. All donors came from Russia, were Caucasian and healthy, and spanned ages roughly 6 to 95.

Sequenced sample: blood. This clonotype was sampled from a man aged 55 to 70 in good health. The chain carries TRBV28 and TRBJ2-5; 11 bases match TRBD2. CDR3 amino acids: CASSWVSGRGETQYF. Here the CDR3 DNA reads TGTGCCAGCAGTTGGGTTAGCGGGAGGGGGGAGACCCAGTACTTC.